The entry that follows covers one TCR beta chain sequence. Its antigen is unidentified. The data were taken from a study of blood T cells in healthy people across ages. Next came a second PCR, run for about 7 to 12 cycles, which used a sample-barcoded 5' primer along with a J-beta primer mix. Sequencing of every sample gave 3 million or more CDR3-containing paired-end reads. TCRdb analysed the 5' RACE reads with MiXCR anew, one entry per CDR3 protein. The table shows 600,000 to 1,000,000 distinct CDR3 sequences, with nearly 60% occurring only once. Study outcomes and limitations: Donors of long life had a larger count of naive CD4+ cells and greater diversity than aged donors.

Sequencing was carried out using blood. The source of this sequence is a man aged 25-45 years in good health.

CDR3 DNA sequence: TGTGCCAGCAGCTTGTGGGGAGGGAACAATCAGCCCCAGCATTTT. Amino acid sequence: CASSLWGGNNQPQHF. The chain has TRBV5-5 and TRBJ1-5; unclear D gene. CDR1 SGHKS and CDR2 YYEKEE come from the germline V gene (reference sequence). CDR3 length equals 15 residues. V lost 1 base, J lost 3 bases, and 11 bases lay in between.